The source of this TCR beta chain is a study of pediatric ulcerative colitis. Study observations and caveats: All ulcerative colitis patients, but no controls, carried a couple of rectal clonotypes.

TCRdb's copy holds only in-frame clones and misses some; the assay was immunoSEQ multiplex PCR. The sample consists of more than 50,000 clones, around 80% of them appearing once. The CDR3 is made up of 13 amino acids. The V end lost 0 bases, the J end lost 6 bases, and 6 bases lay between the germline ends. CDR1 and CDR2 from the germline V gene are MNHEY and SMNVEV (reference sequence). This clone was observed a handful of times. What it binds is not known. The diagnostic colonoscopy in ulcerative colitis patients preceded any immunosuppressive treatment. The chain recombines TRBV27 with TRBJ2-1; D is uncertain. The clonotype was recovered from a boy younger than 18 with moderate ulcerative colitis. Sample: blood. The CDR3 loop is CASSLSSRNEQFF. DNA of the CDR3: TGTGCCAGCAGTTTATCATCCCGCAATGAGCAGTTCTTC.